These 19 T cell receptor beta chains came from one sample sequenced in a study of CD4 T cells in relation to SARS-CoV-2 and coronaviruses. For these TCRs, the target antigens are not known. CD4+ T cells from unexposed donors were obtained before the COVID-19 pandemic (2011-2018). The cells were cultured for about 10 days before CD4+ T cells were isolated. The repertoire was sequenced with immunoSEQ multiplex PCR; TCRdb's copy has only in-frame clones and lacks some. The sample has around 26,000 clones, about 70% seen once. Sequencing input: CD4+ T cells from PBMCs, cultured in vitro. These receptors were collected from a human donor in good health.

The V and J genes are TRBV30 and TRBJ2-3; D may be TRBD2 (6 bases). The CDR3 loop spans 15 amino acids. CDR1 is GTSNPN and CDR2 is SVGIG in the germline V gene (reference sequence). The V end lost 5 bases, the J end lost 6 bases, and 21 bases lay between the germline ends. In DNA form, the CDR3 reads TGTGCCTGGTCAGGGAGCGGGCTCTGGGGTGATACGCAGTATTTT. Encoded protein: CAWSGSGLWGDTQYF.

This clone was counted a single time. The V call is TRBV12-3 or TRBV12-4, the J call TRBJ2-7; D may be TRBD1 or TRBD2 (5 bases each). This CDR3 has 13 residues. Trimming took off 8 bases at V and 2 bases at J, with 13 bases between the two ends. Here the CDR3 reads CASGTRAPYEQYF. Here the CDR3 DNA reads TGTGCCAGCGGGACCAGGGCCCCCTACGAGCAGTACTTC.

The chain combines TRBV4-1 with TRBJ1-4; no clear D gene. CDR3 size: 12 residues. Looked up from germline, CDR1 is MGHRA and CDR2 is YSYEKL. The germline V and J ends were trimmed by 4 bases and 6 bases, with 6 bases remaining between them. This CDR3 is CASSLPYEKLFF. In DNA form, the CDR3 reads TGCGCCAGCAGCCTACCGTATGAAAAACTGTTTTTT.

The rearrangement joins TRBV11-2 to TRBJ2-1; D unclear. V was cut by 0 bases and J by 16 bases, with 13 bases left in between. The CDR3 extends over 12 amino acids. CDR1 and CDR2 (germline): SGHAT, FQNNGV. CDR3: CASSLDRLSVFF. DNA of the CDR3: TGTGCCAGCAGCTTAGACAGGCTAAGCGTCTTCTTC.

The chain combines TRBV28 with TRBJ1-2; 7 bases are shared with TRBD1. With V trimmed by 2 bases and J by 2 bases, 8 bases remained unmatched. The CDR3 is 16 amino acids. Germline V gives CDR1 MDHEN, CDR2 SYDVKM. The CDR3 loop reads CASSLPTDRRNYGYTF. CDR3 bases: TGTGCCAGCAGTTTACCAACGGACAGGAGAAACTATGGCTACACCTTC.

The chain is built from TRBV9 and TRBJ2-7, with 7 bases aligning to TRBD2. Trimming at V came to 0 bases and at J to 7 bases, leaving 4 bases not matched to a gene. Germline CDR1 reads SGDLS; CDR2 reads YYNGEE. CDR3 length: 13 amino acids. The CDR3 spells CASSVVIGGEQYF. As DNA, the CDR3 is TGTGCCAGCAGCGTAGTCATCGGGGGGGAGCAGTACTTC. Complete variable domain (other parts from reference TRBV9 and TRBJ2-7): DSGVTQTPKHLITATGQRVTLRCSPRSGDLSVYWYQQSLDQGLQFLIQYYNGEERAKGNILERFSAQQFPDLHSELNLSSLELGDSALYFCASSVVIGGEQYFGPGTRLTVT.

The chain carries TRBV3-1 (or the pseudogene TRBV3-2) and TRBJ2-3, with TRBD2 identical over 9 bases. CDR3 length: 17 amino acids. Germline assignment: CDR1 LGHDT and CDR2 YNNKEL (reference sequence). Losses at the gene ends were 7 bases for V and 0 bases for J; bases not matched to a gene: 11. CDR3 sequence reads: CASTHMAGGPSTDTQYF. CDR3 DNA: TGTGCCAGCACCCATATGGCGGGGGGGCCTAGCACAGATACGCAGTATTTT.

This clone was counted a single time. The germline gene is not matched at one end of the junction; a read error may be the cause. Here the CDR3 reads CASNLSIRPPGTDTQYF. The CDR3 DNA reads TGTGCCAGCAACTTATCAATCCGGCCCCCGGGCACAGATACGCAGTATTTT. V and J are TRBV7-2 and TRBJ2-3, with D uncertain. The CDR3 runs to 17 residues. In germline, CDR1 is SGHTA, CDR2 FQGNSA.

The chain combines TRBV18 with TRBJ2-4, with D possibly matching TRBD1 (5 bases). Germline-derived CDR1 and CDR2 are KGHSH and LQKENI. Trimming took off 3 bases at V and 2 bases at J, with 14 bases between the two ends. The CDR3 contains 16 residues. The CDR3 sequence: CASSPQGLYSKNIQYF. CDR3 nucleotides: TGTGCCAGCTCACCGCAGGGTTTATATTCCAAAAACATTCAGTACTTC.

The CDR3 sequence: CASSQLSQIGNTIYF. Written as DNA, the CDR3 is TGCGCCAGCAGCCAACTGAGCCAAATCGGAAACACCATATATTTT. The chain links TRBV4-1 to TRBJ1-3, with D unresolved. Germline V lookup: CDR1 MGHRA, CDR2 YSYEKL. The CDR3 consists of 15 residues. Trimming removed 2 bases from V and 4 bases from J, with 12 bases in between.

The rearrangement uses TRBV6-5 and TRBJ2-7; 9 bases line up with TRBD1. CDR3 length: 15 residues. The germline V gene has CDR1 MNHEY and CDR2 SVGAGI. The V and J ends lost 0 bases and 3 bases, in that order; junction bases with no gene match: 3. The CDR3 coding sequence is TGTGCCAGCAGTTACTCGATGGACAGGGGCTACGAGCAGTACTTC. This encodes CASSYSMDRGYEQYF.

This clone was seen once. The rearrangement uses TRBV7-2 and TRBJ2-7; unclear D gene. There are 15 residues in the CDR3. Per the germline V gene, CDR1 is SGHTA and CDR2 is FQGNSA. The V gene lost 5 bases and the J gene lost 1 base, with 15 bases spanning the gap. CDR3 in DNA: TGTGCCAGCAGCCCTGGGTGGGTACTTTCCTACGAGCAGTACTTC. Translation: CASSPGWVLSYEQYF.

This rearrangement joins TRBV9 to TRBJ2-2; D uncertain. Germline V gives CDR1 SGDLS, CDR2 YYNGEE. This CDR3 is 12 amino acids long. The V gene lost 2 bases and the J gene lost 8 bases, with 7 bases spanning the gap. The DNA for the CDR3 is TGTGCCAGCAGCGTTCTATTGGGGGAGCTGTTTTTT. This codes for CASSVLLGELFF.

The V gene is TRBV4-2, the J gene TRBJ1-4; D uncertain. The CDR3 loop spans 14 amino acids. The V gene's germline CDR1 is LGHNA and CDR2 YNFKEQ. V was pared by 4 bases and J by 3 bases, with 9 bases between. For the CDR3, the DNA is TGTGCCAGCAGCCCGGACCGATCTAATGAAAAACTGTTTTTT. Protein product: CASSPDRSNEKLFF.

This clone was observed a few times. V usage is TRBV19 and J usage is TRBJ1-1, with 7 bases aligning to TRBD1. With V trimmed by 7 bases and J by 5 bases, 10 bases remained unmatched. The CDR3 loop spans 14 amino acids. Per germline, CDR1 LNHDA and CDR2 SQIVND (reference sequence). CDR3 bases: TGTGCCAGTAAGCTTACAGGGGTGAGGACTGAAGCTTTCTTT. Its translation: CASKLTGVRTEAFF.

This clone has a handful of counts. The CDR3, as DNA: TGTGCCAGCAGCTCGGGGCCGTACGAGCAGTACTTC. This gives the protein CASSSGPYEQYF. This chain connects TRBV7-2 to TRBJ2-7; the D call may be TRBD1 or TRBD2 (5 bases each). Trimming stripped 4 bases from V and 4 bases from J, with 8 bases between. Per the germline V gene, CDR1 is SGHTA and CDR2 is FQGNSA. This CDR3 has 12 amino acids.

This clone was detected a few times. The rearrangement joins TRBV28 to TRBJ1-2; no clear D. The germline V gene has CDR1 MDHEN and CDR2 SYDVKM. V gave up 4 bases and J gave up 4 bases, with 7 bases separating them. The CDR3 totals 12 residues. CDR3 in DNA: TGTGCCAGCAGTTCAAGGACCTATGGCTACACCTTC. Its protein product is CASSSRTYGYTF.

The genes are TRBV20-1 and TRBJ1-3; no clear D. The V end was cut by 0 bases, the J end by 8 bases, with 5 bases between. Germline values: CDR1 DFQATT, CDR2 SNEGSKA (reference sequence). This CDR3 has 11 amino acids. The CDR3 protein is CSARDMHTIYF. CDR3 in DNA: TGCAGTGCTAGAGATATGCACACCATATATTTT.

The rearrangement joins TRBV7-9 to TRBJ1-5; possible D gene TRBD1, 5 bases. The CDR3 loop spans 14 amino acids. In germline, CDR1 is SEHNR, CDR2 FQNEAQ (reference sequence). V was clipped by 5 bases and J by 3 bases, with 11 bases between them. DNA of the CDR3: TGTGCCAGCAGCCTCCCGGGACTCAATCAGCCCCAGCATTTT. Translated: CASSLPGLNQPQHF.